A single sample is the source of the 16 T cell receptor beta chains below, sequenced in a study of blood T cell repertoires in COVID-19. TCRdb keeps only in-frame clones here, not all; method: immunoSEQ multiplex PCR. The sample consists of a few hundred thousand clones, around 85% of them appearing once. The material sequenced was PBMCs or T cells enriched from blood (not recorded which). Source of these receptors: a man in his forties who had recovered from COVID-19.

This chain links TRBV29-1 with TRBJ1-1; 10 positions agree with TRBD1. Germline V CDR1 and CDR2: SQVTM, ANQGSEA. J was trimmed by 1 base and V by 6 bases; bases with no gene match: 8. This CDR3 is built from 15 residues. The CDR3 DNA is TGCAGCGTAATTGGACAGGGGGGGTGGAACACTGAAGCTTTCTTT. Translating gives CSVIGQGGWNTEAFF.

The rearrangement links TRBV11-3 to TRBJ2-1; 8 bases align to TRBD2. J was trimmed by 6 bases and V by 5 bases; bases with no gene match: 12. CDR1 is SGHNT and CDR2 is YENEEA in the germline V gene. This CDR3 spans 16 amino acids. Written as DNA, the CDR3 is TGTGCCAGCAGCCTACTCTATTTAGCGGGAAGCAATGAGCAGTTCTTC. Translated: CASSLLYLAGSNEQFF.

The chain has TRBV5-1 and TRBJ1-1; 8 bases align to TRBD1. J gave up 1 base and V 4 bases, and 3 bases lay outside the gene matches. The CDR3 spans 14 residues. CDR1 and CDR2 from the germline V gene are SGHRS and YFSETQ. CDR3 loop: CASSRGQANTEAFF. CDR3 DNA sequence: TGCGCCAGCAGCCGGGGACAGGCGAACACTGAAGCTTTCTTT.

The chain couples TRBV10-1 to TRBJ1-1; TRBD1 aligns across 8 bases. Germline loops: CDR1 WNHNN, CDR2 SYGVQD (reference sequence). The J segment lost 2 bases and the V segment lost 9 bases, leaving 17 bases of the junction unmatched. This CDR3 spans 17 amino acids. This CDR3 reads CAREMTGDLINNTEAFF. DNA for the CDR3: TGCGCCAGAGAGATGACAGGGGACCTGATAAATAACACTGAAGCTTTCTTT.

The chain uses TRBV5-1 and TRBJ2-2; 7 bases fit TRBD2. In germline, CDR1 is SGHRS, CDR2 YFSETQ. Trimming removed 6 bases from V and 0 bases from J; junction bases left unmatched: 2. The CDR3 is 14 amino acids. DNA for the CDR3: TGCGCCAGCACTAGCGGAACGAACACCGGGGAGCTGTTTTTT. Translation: CASTSGTNTGELFF. Full variable domain (remainder filled in from reference TRBV5-1 and TRBJ2-2): KAGVTQTPRYLIKTRGQQVTLSCSPISGHRSVSWYQQTPGQGLQFLFEYFSETQRNKGNFPGRFSGRQFSNSRSEMNVSTLELGDSALYLCASTSGTNTGELFFGEGSRLTVL.

As for this clone: The sample contains more than one DNA sequence encoding this CDR3. The chain employs TRBV18 and TRBJ1-1, with 7 bases fitting TRBD1. Germline CDR1 is KGHSH and CDR2 is LQKENI. V shed 3 bases and J 1 base; nucleotides not matched to a gene: 2. The CDR3 totals 14 residues. As DNA, the CDR3 is TGTGCCAGCTCACCCCCAGGGGGGAACACTGAAGCTTTCTTT. It specifies CASSPPGGNTEAFF.

This chain uses TRBV19 with TRBJ1-5; D uncertain. The length of the CDR3 is 10 residues. V shed 9 bases and J shed 4 bases, with 4 bases lying between them. Germline V lookup: CDR1 LNHDA, CDR2 SQIVND (reference sequence). The CDR3 protein is CASLNQPQHF. In DNA, the CDR3 is TGTGCCAGCTTAAATCAGCCCCAGCATTTT.

This chain connects TRBV30 to TRBJ2-7; D remains unclear. CDR3 length equals 12 residues. Germline values: CDR1 GTSNPN, CDR2 SVGIG (reference sequence). The V gene lost 2 bases and the J gene lost 1 base, with 6 bases spanning the gap. In nucleotides, the CDR3 is TGTGCCTGGAGTCCTTATTCCTACGAGCAGTACTTC. It encodes CAWSPYSYEQYF. Full variable domain (missing parts from reference TRBV30 and TRBJ2-7): SQTIHQWPATLVQPVGSPLSLECTVEGTSNPNLYWYRQAAGRGLQLLFYSVGIGQISSEVPQNLSASRPQDRQFILSSKKLLLSDSGFYLCAWSPYSYEQYFGPGTRLTVT.

The gene calls are TRBV5-6 and TRBJ1-2; 7 bases agree with TRBD1. The CDR3 runs 15 residues. The trim removed 2 bases at V and 8 bases at J, leaving 12 bases unmatched. Per germline, CDR1 SGHDT and CDR2 YYEEEE. The CDR3 DNA is TGTGCCAGCAGCTTACCCCCGACAGGGCCGGGAGGCTACACCTTC. Encoded protein: CASSLPPTGPGGYTF.

The CDR3 loop reads CASITGHSGNTIYF. The CDR3 bases are TGTGCCAGTATTACAGGACACTCTGGAAACACCATATATTTT. V and J are TRBV19 and TRBJ1-3; D might be TRBD1 (5 bases). From germline, CDR1 is LNHDA and CDR2 SQIVND (reference sequence). V dropped 7 bases and J dropped 0 bases, with 10 bases sitting between them. The CDR3 consists of 14 residues.

This chain joins TRBV6-5 and TRBJ1-2; 8 nucleotides align to TRBD1. V trimming: 0 bases; J trimming: 4 bases; junction bases outside the gene matches: 7. Germline V CDR1 and CDR2: MNHEY, SVGAGI. The CDR3 has 16 amino acids. CDR3 in DNA: TGTGCCAGCAGTTACTCGAGAGGACAGGGCGGCTATGGCTACACCTTC. Translation gives CASSYSRGQGGYGYTF.

The chain links TRBV11-3 to TRBJ2-3; 10 bases match TRBD1. The V and J ends lost 6 bases and 4 bases, in that order; junction bases with no gene match: 10. This CDR3 has 16 residues. In germline, CDR1 is SGHNT, CDR2 YENEEA. The chain's CDR3 is CASSTRGQGFADTQYF. The CDR3 DNA reads as TGTGCCAGCAGTACCCGGGGACAGGGGTTCGCAGATACGCAGTATTTT.

V usage is TRBV7-9 and J usage is TRBJ2-7; D may be TRBD1 (6 bases). This CDR3 is built from 15 residues. Trimming removed 5 bases at V and 4 bases at J, with 18 bases between. Per germline, CDR1 SEHNR and CDR2 FQNEAQ (reference sequence). CDR3 sequence reads: CASSPTRTAEYEQYF. Written as DNA, the CDR3 is TGTGCCAGCAGCCCAACCCGGACAGCAGAATACGAGCAGTACTTC.

CDR3 coding DNA: TGTGCCAGCAGCTCGGGGGGACTAGCCAAAAACATTCAGTACTTC. It is translated as CASSSGGLAKNIQYF. The V gene is TRBV7-2, the J gene TRBJ2-4; TRBD2 matches 7 bases. Germline CDR1 is SGHTA and CDR2 is FQGNSA. V gave up 4 bases and J gave up 0 bases; unmatched junction bases: 3. The CDR3 is 15 residues long.

The V and J genes are TRBV28 and TRBJ1-5; D possibly corresponds to TRBD1 (5 bases). Trimming took 3 bases from V and 7 from J, leaving 13 bases between them. The germline V gene encodes CDR1 MDHEN and CDR2 SYDVKM. The CDR3 is 14 amino acids. CDR3 region: CASSLIREEQPQHF. CDR3 coding DNA: TGTGCCAGCAGTTTGATCAGGGAGGAACAGCCCCAGCATTTT.

With regard to this clone: Other DNA sequences in this sample translate to the same CDR3. The J gene is TRBJ2-1, the V gene TRBV5-1, with TRBD2 matching over 8 bases. This CDR3 has 14 amino acids. J was trimmed by 4 bases and V by 2 bases; bases with no gene match: 2. Germline CDR1 and CDR2: SGHRS and YFSETQ. The CDR3 DNA sequence: TGCGCCAGCAGCTTAGCGGGAGAGTACAATGAGCAGTTCTTC. Its protein product is CASSLAGEYNEQFF.